These 32 T cell receptor beta chains share one sample of origin, sequenced in a study of glioma-infiltrating T cells. Using RNA template, CDR3s of TCR alpha and beta were amplified with iRepertoire arm-PCR. TCRdb reprocessed the multiplex PCR reads with MiXCR, giving one entry per CDR3 protein. The sample records some 110,000 distinct CDR3 sequences, roughly 25% being singletons. The specimen was glioma tissue, nonneoplastic brain tissue, or PBMCs (not recorded which). The receptors here all came from a human donor with low-grade glioma or glioblastoma, undergoing nonglioma brain surgery, or in good health (not recorded which).

This clonotype was recorded at least ten times. This chain uses TRBV6-1 with TRBJ1-5, with D hard to call. CDR1 is MNHNS, CDR2 SASEGT, per germline. The CDR3 is 13 residues long. V lost 7 bases and J 7 bases, leaving 14 bases between the germline ends. The CDR3, as DNA: TGTGCCAGCACCCCCCCTTCGGAACAGCCCCAGCATTTT. Amino acid sequence: CASTPPSEQPQHF.

Remarks on this clonotype: As the CDR3 is not closed by the conserved phenylalanine or tryptophan, this likely results from a read error. No DNA is shown, since the ends of the CDR3 on it are uncertain; the CDR3 is the one TCRdb lists. This rearrangement joins TRBV28 to TRBJ2-5. Both ends counted, the CDR3 spans 13 residues. Per the germline V gene, CDR1 is MDHEN and CDR2 is SYDVKM. The CDR3 sequence is CASSFWNQETQCY.

This clonotype has ten or more counts. The J gene is TRBJ2-7, the V gene TRBV2; 13 bases are a match to TRBD2. This CDR3 comprises 16 residues. Germline V gene data show CDR1 as SNHLY and CDR2 as FYNNEI. The V gene end was trimmed by 5 bases and the J gene end by 1 base; junction bases not matched to a gene: 5. DNA for the CDR3: TGTGCCAGCAGTCGACTAGCGGGAGGTGGGTCCTACGAGCAGTACTTC. Residues: CASSRLAGGGSYEQYF.

This clonotype was seen repeatedly, ten times or more. This chain links TRBV4-3 with TRBJ2-7; D is unresolved. Germline CDR1 LGHNA, CDR2 YSLEER. The ends were cut back, 0 bases at V and 3 bases at J, with 12 bases in the middle. There are 15 residues in the CDR3. The CDR3 is CASSQDSDSNYEQYF. The CDR3, as DNA: TGCGCCAGCAGCCAAGATAGTGACTCCAACTACGAGCAGTACTTC.

This clonotype was counted between two and nine times. The chain employs TRBV7-2 and TRBJ2-3, with TRBD2 matching 11 bases. V gave up 8 bases and J gave up 5 bases; unmatched junction bases: 18. Germline V lookup: CDR1 SGHTA, CDR2 FQGNSA. The CDR3 sequence is 18 residues long. The CDR3 DNA reads TGTGCCAGCCGCCCGGAGGGAATACTAGCGGGAGCCAAAGATACGCAGTATTTT. Protein sequence: CASRPEGILAGAKDTQYF.

In its sample, this clonotype was seen many times. The chain couples TRBV28 to TRBJ1-3; D is unresolved. This CDR3 is built from 12 residues. CDR1 and CDR2 (germline): MDHEN, SYDVKM. V was pared by 2 bases and J by 4 bases, with 3 bases between. DNA of the CDR3: TGTGCCAGCAGTTTACTAGGAAACACCATATATTTT. It yields the protein CASSLLGNTIYF.

This clonotype appeared a few times. The chain links TRBV5-1 to TRBJ1-1; the D gene is possibly TRBD1 (6 bases). The CDR3 extends over 15 amino acids. CDR1 is SGHRS and CDR2 is YFSETQ in the germline V gene. Trimming removed 4 bases at V and 0 bases at J, with 13 bases between. CDR3 DNA: TGCGCCAGCAGCCATCCGGACAGAGTGAACACTGAAGCTTTCTTT. Its protein product is CASSHPDRVNTEAFF.

In regard to this clonotype: At one boundary the junction diverges from the germline segment, which might be a read error. The chain employs TRBV10-3 and TRBJ2-5; TRBD2 matches 9 bases. CDR1 ENHRY and CDR2 SYGVKD come from the germline V gene. This CDR3 is 14 amino acids long. The CDR3 DNA sequence: TGTGCCCTCAGTGCAATAGCGGGAGTGGAGACCCCGTACTTC. As protein: CALSAIAGVETPYF.

This clonotype was recorded many times. The rearrangement joins TRBV24-1 to TRBJ2-7; 10 bases align to TRBD1. Germline trimming cut 4 bases from V and 5 bases from J; bases unmatched to any gene: 13. This CDR3 has 17 amino acids. Germline-derived CDR1 and CDR2 are KGHDR and SFDVKD. The CDR3 bases are TGTGCCACCAGTGACCCCGGGACAGGGGAAATGAGGCACGAGCAGTACTTC. It codes for CATSDPGTGEMRHEQYF.

This clonotype was observed at least ten times. The chain has TRBV7-6 and TRBJ2-7; D ambiguous. The V end lost 1 base, the J end lost 4 bases, and 8 bases lay between the germline ends. The CDR3 has 13 amino acids. Germline loops: CDR1 SGHVS, CDR2 FNYEAQ. CDR3 region: CASSLEPRYEQYF. CDR3 sequence (DNA): TGTGCCAGCAGCTTAGAGCCCCGGTACGAGCAGTACTTC.

In its sample, this clonotype was seen many times. The genes are TRBV4-1 and TRBJ2-1; TRBD2 aligns across 8 bases. The V and J ends lost 7 bases and 4 bases, in that order; junction bases with no gene match: 9. The V gene's germline CDR1 is MGHRA and CDR2 YSYEKL. This CDR3 is built from 15 residues. CDR3 sequence: CASKPYSGDYNEQFF. In nucleotides, the CDR3 is TGCGCCAGCAAACCCTATAGCGGGGATTACAATGAGCAGTTCTTC.

This clonotype came up many times. The J gene is TRBJ1-4, the V gene TRBV28; D is unclear. The CDR3 runs to 14 residues. The germline CDR1 and CDR2 sequences are MDHEN and SYDVKM. V dropped 8 bases and J dropped 0 bases, with 10 bases sitting between them. The CDR3: CASSTGATNEKLFF. CDR3 coding DNA: TGTGCCAGCTCGACGGGTGCAACTAATGAAAAACTGTTTTTT.

The J gene is TRBJ1-1, the V gene TRBV12-3 or TRBV12-4; no firm D call. This CDR3 spans 13 amino acids. The ends were cut back, 10 bases at V and 4 bases at J, with 16 bases in the middle. Here the CDR3 reads CAMTTGIGTEAFF. The CDR3 DNA follows: TGTGCCATGACGACCGGGATCGGCACTGAAGCTTTCTTT.

This clonotype was picked up one time. A much larger clonotype is one base distant, so this may be a read error. V gene TRBV4-1 combines with J gene TRBJ2-2; 11 bases map to TRBD2. Per the germline V gene, CDR1 is MGHRA and CDR2 is YSYEKL. The CDR3 spans 14 residues. CDR3 protein: CASSPLAGAGEMFF. The CDR3 region has the DNA TGCGCCAGCAGCCCACTAGCGGGAGCCGGGGAGATGTTTTTT.

This chain uses TRBV11-1 with TRBJ2-5, with D possibly matching TRBD1 (6 bases). Germline lookup yields CDR1 SGHAT and CDR2 FQDESV (reference sequence). CDR3 length: 13 residues. Trimming removed 4 bases from V and 5 bases from J, with 11 bases in between. CDR3 in DNA: TGTGCCAGCAGCTCCCCACAGGGTGAGACCCAGTACTTC. Its translation is CASSSPQGETQYF.

Regarding this clonotype: Just one base apart from a much larger clone, this may be a read error. The chain joins TRBV4-1 to TRBJ1-6; a weak D match, TRBD1 (5 bases). The CDR3 extends over 14 amino acids. The germline V gene encodes CDR1 MGHRA and CDR2 YSYEKL. The CDR3 loop is CASSQGTGHSTLHF. The CDR3 region has the DNA TGCGCCAGCAGCCAAGGCACAGGTCATTCAACCCTCCACTTT.

This clonotype was counted only a few times. J is TRBJ1-4 and V is TRBV19; perhaps TRBD1 as D (6 bases). V lost 7 bases and J lost 4, with 19 bases in between. Germline V CDR1 and CDR2: LNHDA, SQIVND (reference sequence). This CDR3 is 16 amino acids long. The CDR3 region is CASNLGRGRGNEKLFF. Written as DNA, the CDR3 is TGTGCCAGTAATCTCGGCAGGGGTAGAGGTAATGAAAAACTGTTTTTT.

The chain joins TRBV5-6 to TRBJ2-7, with D perhaps TRBD1 (5 bases). Germline assignment: CDR1 SGHDT and CDR2 YYEEEE. This CDR3 has 11 amino acids. V was cut by 5 bases and J by 6 bases, with 9 bases left in between. The CDR3 DNA reads TGTGCCAGCAGATTGCAGGGCGAGCAGTACTTC. This codes for CASRLQGEQYF.

This clonotype was counted at least ten times. V usage is TRBV4-3 and J usage is TRBJ1-1; no clear D. This CDR3 has 11 residues. Per the germline V gene, CDR1 is LGHNA and CDR2 is YSLEER. Deletions cut 4 bases from V and 7 bases from J, with 7 bases between. DNA of the CDR3: TGCGCCAGCAGCCGCAACGATGAAGCTTTCTTT. This translates into CASSRNDEAFF.

This clonotype occurred a few times. The chain employs TRBV9 and TRBJ1-2, with TRBD1 identical over 11 bases. Germline V gene sequence: CDR1 SGDLS, CDR2 YYNGEE. The CDR3 spans 15 residues. Unmatched junction bases numbered 5, after V lost 1 base and J lost 6 bases. The CDR3 DNA follows: TGTGCCAGCAGCGTACTAGGACAGGGGGCAGATGGCTACACCTTC. Translation gives CASSVLGQGADGYTF.

This clonotype showed up many times. The V gene is TRBV5-1, the J gene TRBJ2-3, with 8 positions matching TRBD2. This CDR3 comprises 14 residues. After removal of 4 bases from V and 4 bases from J, the junction contained 5 bases not matched to a gene. Per germline, CDR1 SGHRS and CDR2 YFSETQ. CDR3 nucleotide sequence: TGCGCCAGCAGCCACGGACTAGCTTCAGATACGCAGTATTTT. Its protein product is CASSHGLASDTQYF. The entire variable domain, with the rest obtained from reference TRBV5-1 and TRBJ2-3, is as follows: KAGVTQTPRYLIKTRGQQVTLSCSPISGHRSVSWYQQTPGQGLQFLFEYFSETQRNKGNFPGRFSGRQFSNSRSEMNVSTLELGDSALYLCASSHGLASDTQYFGPGTRLTVL.

This clonotype was picked up many times. The V and J genes are TRBV4-3 and TRBJ1-2, with D uncertain. The ends were cut back, 0 bases at V and 6 bases at J, with 14 bases in the middle. The CDR3 is 15 residues long. CDR1 and CDR2 from the germline V gene are LGHNA and YSLEER. The CDR3: CASSQEVRSTNGYTF. The CDR3, as DNA: TGCGCCAGCAGCCAAGAGGTCAGAAGCACTAATGGCTACACCTTC.

This clonotype has just a few counts. The chain uses TRBV2 and TRBJ2-3; maybe TRBD2 (6 bases). Between the trimmed V and J ends, which lost 9 bases and 6 bases, there was a span of 22 bases. The CDR3 covers 15 residues. In germline, CDR1 is SNHLY, CDR2 FYNNEI. The CDR3 here is CASGVGGIRGDTQYF. CDR3 coding DNA: TGTGCCAGTGGAGTGGGCGGGATCAGAGGTGATACGCAGTATTTT.

At least ten counts were recorded for this clonotype. The J gene is TRBJ2-3, the V gene TRBV6-1; tentative D call: TRBD2 (6 bases). Germline V gene sequence: CDR1 MNHNS, CDR2 SASEGT. V was shortened by 7 bases and J by 2 bases, with 7 bases between the two germline ends. CDR3 length: 12 amino acids. The CDR3 loop reads CASTSDTDTQYF. CDR3 bases: TGTGCCAGCACTAGCGACACAGATACGCAGTATTTT.

This clonotype was counted many times. The gene calls are TRBV10-3 and TRBJ2-1, with D perhaps matching TRBD1 or TRBD2 (6 bases each). V shed 5 bases and J shed 10 bases, with 12 bases lying between them. The CDR3 is 12 amino acids. Germline assignment: CDR1 ENHRY and CDR2 SYGVKD. The CDR3 is CAISPLGGEQFF. The CDR3 region has the DNA TGTGCCATCAGTCCCCTCGGGGGCGAGCAGTTCTTC.

This clonotype showed up many times. V is TRBV15 and J is TRBJ1-1; a weak D match, TRBD1 (5 bases). Germline loops: CDR1 LNHNV, CDR2 YYDKDF (reference sequence). The CDR3 has 15 amino acids. With 1 base removed from V and 4 bases from J, the gap between germline ends came to 13 bases. CDR3 DNA sequence: TGTGCCACCAGCAGAGTAAGGGCGGGGGGCACTGAAGCTTTCTTT. As protein: CATSRVRAGGTEAFF.

At least ten counts were recorded for this clonotype. The chain uses TRBV27 and TRBJ1-5; D gene ambiguous. The CDR3 is 12 amino acids. The germline V gene has CDR1 MNHEY and CDR2 SMNVEV (reference sequence). V was pared by 7 bases and J by 3 bases, with 7 bases between. This CDR3 is CASMTANQPQHF. The CDR3 nucleotides are TGTGCCAGCATGACCGCCAATCAGCCCCAGCATTTT.

This clonotype was observed many times. The chain couples TRBV7-8 to TRBJ2-1, with 11 positions matching TRBD2. With V trimmed by 1 base and J by 15 bases, 8 bases remained unmatched. Germline assignment: CDR1 SGHVS and CDR2 FQNEAQ. The CDR3 runs to 14 residues. CDR3: CASSLGTSGRSRFF. In nucleotides, the CDR3 is TGTGCCAGCAGCTTAGGAACTAGCGGGAGAAGTCGGTTCTTC.

About this clonotype itself: At one end, the junction sequence differs from germline, possibly due to a read error. This sequence joins TRBV7-9 and TRBJ2-4; TRBD2 is a possible D gene (6 bases). The V gene's germline CDR1 is SEHNR and CDR2 FQNEAQ (reference sequence). The length of the CDR3 is 18 residues. The CDR3: CASSLFWLGGLAKNTQYF. The CDR3 DNA follows: TGTGCCAGCAGCTTGTTTTGGCTGGGAGGTCTAGCCAAAAACACTCAGTACTTC.

The table lists this clonotype with many counts. The genes are TRBV19 and TRBJ2-3; perhaps TRBD2 as D (5 bases). Trimming removed 2 bases at V and 0 bases at J, with 6 bases between. The CDR3 runs to 14 residues. Per germline, CDR1 LNHDA and CDR2 SQIVND (reference sequence). CDR3 residues: CASSIQRSTDTQYF. CDR3 sequence (DNA): TGTGCCAGTAGTATACAGCGGAGCACAGATACGCAGTATTTT.

This clonotype occurred a few times. The rearrangement uses TRBV4-1 and TRBJ2-7; no clear D gene. Germline-derived CDR1 and CDR2 are MGHRA and YSYEKL. The CDR3 consists of 15 residues. V lost 1 base to trimming and J lost 6 bases, with 16 bases between them. This CDR3 reads CASSQASTLVGEQYF. CDR3 coding DNA: TGCGCCAGCAGCCAAGCTAGTACCCTGGTCGGCGAGCAGTACTTC.

V usage is TRBV12-3 or TRBV12-4 and J usage is TRBJ2-2, with TRBD2 matching 12 bases. The J segment lost 7 bases and the V segment lost 4 bases, leaving 7 bases of the junction unmatched. The CDR3 sequence is 16 residues long. The CDR3 reads CASSWSSGRAYGELFF. In DNA form, the CDR3 reads TGTGCCAGCAGTTGGTCTAGCGGGAGGGCCTACGGGGAGCTGTTTTTT.